Presented here are 13 T cell receptor beta chains from one specimen sequenced in a study of cytomegalovirus exposure and HLA in healthy donors (dated by TCRdb to 2017 to 2019). Receptors were amplified or captured by the immunoSEQ multiplex PCR assay. TCRdb carries this immuneACCESS record with in-frame sequences only. Its versions omit some clonotypes, under half of them owing to an unresolved V gene in the studies checked, with the rest unexplained. Across this sample there are some 150,000 clones, with about 87% seen only once. The ten largest clones take up approximately 1.5% of the sample. Sequencing was carried out using PBMCs. The receptors originated from a woman aged 25 to 45 in good health and CMV-seronegative.

The chain links TRBV6-1 to TRBJ1-4, with D tentatively TRBD1 (6 bases). This CDR3 comprises 13 residues. CDR1 is MNHNS, CDR2 SASEGT, per germline. Deletions cut 6 bases from V and 8 bases from J, with 13 bases between. The CDR3 nucleotides are TGTGCCAGCAGGTACAGGGTAGGGGAAAAACTGTTTTTT. This gives the protein CASRYRVGEKLFF.

The chain has TRBV30 and TRBJ2-7; D ambiguous. This CDR3 has 16 residues. V lost 1 base and J lost 1, with 17 bases in between. The germline V gene encodes CDR1 GTSNPN and CDR2 SVGIG (reference sequence). The CDR3 spells CAWSGEARDFSYEQYF. The CDR3 DNA follows: TGTGCCTGGAGTGGAGAGGCCAGAGACTTTTCCTACGAGCAGTACTTC. Full variable domain (outside the CDR3, taken from reference TRBV30 and TRBJ2-7): SQTIHQWPATLVQPVGSPLSLECTVEGTSNPNLYWYRQAAGRGLQLLFYSVGIGQISSEVPQNLSASRPQDRQFILSSKKLLLSDSGFYLCAWSGEARDFSYEQYFGPGTRLTVT.

This chain connects TRBV7-2 to TRBJ1-6, with D perhaps matching TRBD1 (5 bases). The V end lost 3 bases, the J end lost 9 bases, and 9 bases lay between the germline ends. Germline values: CDR1 SGHTA, CDR2 FQGNSA. This CDR3 has 13 residues. Here the CDR3 reads CASSFRTLSPLHF. The DNA for the CDR3 is TGTGCCAGCAGCTTCCGGACACTTTCACCCCTCCACTTT.

This chain links TRBV2 with TRBJ2-2, with 10 bases lining up with TRBD2. V trimming: 3 bases; J trimming: 5 bases; junction bases outside the gene matches: 6. Germline V lookup: CDR1 SNHLY, CDR2 FYNNEI. This CDR3 is 16 amino acids long. Here the CDR3 DNA reads TGTGCCAGCAGTGAGAGAGTAGCGGGGGGAACCGGGGAGCTGTTTTTT. Amino acid sequence: CASSERVAGGTGELFF.

The chain combines TRBV10-3 with TRBJ2-3; 10 bases map to TRBD2. J was trimmed by 6 bases and V by 6 bases; bases with no gene match: 6. Looked up from germline, CDR1 is ENHRY and CDR2 is SYGVKD. This CDR3 is built from 14 residues. CDR3 sequence: CAIRSGGAGDTQYF. The CDR3 region has the DNA TGTGCCATCAGGAGCGGGGGGGCTGGTGATACGCAGTATTTT.

The chain joins TRBV30 to TRBJ2-6, with a tentative D call TRBD2 (6 bases). V lost 2 bases and J 0 bases, leaving 17 bases between the germline ends. The germline gives CDR1 GTSNPN, CDR2 SVGIG (reference sequence). The CDR3 loop spans 18 amino acids. CDR3 coding DNA: TGTGCCTGGAGTCCCCGCGGAGGGCGACACTCTGGGGCCAACGTCCTGACTTTC. It encodes CAWSPRGGRHSGANVLTF.

The chain uses TRBV2 and TRBJ1-1; possibly TRBD1 for D (6 bases). The CDR3 runs 14 residues. The germline V and J ends were trimmed by 4 bases and 5 bases, with 14 bases remaining between them. Germline V gene sequence: CDR1 SNHLY, CDR2 FYNNEI. DNA of the CDR3: TGTGCCAGCAGTGGGCAACAGGGTAGGACTGAAGCTTTCTTT. Amino acid sequence: CASSGQQGRTEAFF.

The chain links TRBV5-1 to TRBJ1-2; the match to TRBD1 covers 7 bases. Germline trimming cut 5 bases from V and 8 bases from J; bases unmatched to any gene: 9. Looked up from germline, CDR1 is SGHRS and CDR2 is YFSETQ. This CDR3 region has 13 residues. CDR3 sequence reads: CASSVSRDSGYTF. The CDR3 nucleotides read TGCGCCAGCAGTGTTTCGCGGGACAGCGGCTACACCTTC.

CDR3 sequence: CASSLIISNEQFF. In nucleotides, the CDR3 is TGTGCCAGCAGTTTAATTATATCCAATGAGCAGTTCTTC. The gene calls are TRBV27 and TRBJ2-1; D ambiguous. Looked up from germline, CDR1 is MNHEY and CDR2 is SMNVEV (reference sequence). With 2 bases removed from V and 6 bases from J, the gap between germline ends came to 8 bases. There are 13 residues in the CDR3.

V usage is TRBV13 and J usage is TRBJ2-3, with TRBD1 identical over 8 bases. This CDR3 comprises 15 residues. The germline CDR1 and CDR2 sequences are PRHDT and FYEKMQ (reference sequence). V lost 5 bases to trimming and J lost 4 bases; unmatched junction nucleotides: 8. The CDR3 bases are TGTGCCAGCAGCCACGGGACAGGTCGAGCAGATACGCAGTATTTT. It codes for CASSHGTGRADTQYF.

The chain is built from TRBV4-3 and TRBJ1-1; D unresolved. CDR1 and CDR2 (germline): LGHNA, YSLEER. Trimming left V 0 bases short and J 1 base short, with 9 bases between. The CDR3 contains 15 residues. In nucleotides, the CDR3 is TGCGCCAGCAGCCAAGATTTTGAGGGGAACACTGAAGCTTTCTTT. Protein: CASSQDFEGNTEAFF.

V gene TRBV5-6 combines with J gene TRBJ1-1, with a weak D call TRBD1 (6 bases). CDR1 and CDR2 from the germline V gene are SGHDT and YYEEEE. Trimming took off 6 bases at V and 2 bases at J, with 14 bases between the two ends. This CDR3 comprises 14 residues. The CDR3: CASILQGLNTEAFF. CDR3 bases: TGTGCCAGCATCCTTCAGGGGTTAAACACTGAAGCTTTCTTT. The entire variable domain, with the rest obtained from reference TRBV5-6 and TRBJ1-1, is as follows: DAGVTQSPTHLIKTRGQQVTLRCSPKSGHDTVSWYQQALGQGPQFIFQYYEEEERQRGNFPDRFSGHQFPNYSSELNVNALLLGDSALYLCASILQGLNTEAFFGQGTRLTVV.

CDR3 coding DNA: TGTGCCAGCAGTGTGGAGTATTACGAGCAGTACTTC. Translating gives CASSVEYYEQYF. The V and J genes are TRBV6-1 and TRBJ2-7; the D is unclear. The germline V and J ends were trimmed by 4 bases and 4 bases, with 8 bases remaining between them. The germline V gene has CDR1 MNHNS and CDR2 SASEGT. The CDR3 totals 12 residues.